These 22 T cell receptor beta chains originate from one sample sequenced in a study of blood T cell repertoires in COVID-19 (dated by TCRdb to the early 2020s). Library preparation employed the immunoSEQ multiplex PCR assay. The clones in this table, taken by TCRdb from immuneACCESS, are in-frame only. Not every clone is retained; where verified, under half of the shortfall comes from an unresolved V gene, and the cause of the rest is unknown. Within this sample are 250,000 to 350,000 clones, with about 91% of them counted one time only. In total, the top ten clones hold approximately 7% of the sample. What was sequenced was peripheral blood. All receptors derive from a woman aged 25 to 45 who had recovered from COVID-19.

The CDR3 DNA is TGCGCCAGCAGCTTGGTGGTAGGGAGTTCCGGGGAGCTGTTTTTT. Its protein is CASSLVVGSSGELFF. This chain links TRBV5-1 with TRBJ2-2; tentatively, D is TRBD2 (5 bases). CDR3 length: 15 residues. Trimming removed 0 bases from V and 6 bases from J, with 12 bases in between. The germline V gene has CDR1 SGHRS and CDR2 YFSETQ.

The chain carries TRBV29-1 and TRBJ1-1; 8 bases fit TRBD1. Trimming removed 4 bases from V and 3 bases from J; junction bases left unmatched: 7. This CDR3 has 14 residues. CDR1 and CDR2 from the germline V gene are SQVTM and ANQGSEA. The CDR3 protein is CSVGPQGGDTEAFF. Here the CDR3 DNA reads TGCAGCGTTGGACCACAGGGGGGGGACACTGAAGCTTTCTTT. Full variable domain (missing parts from reference TRBV29-1 and TRBJ1-1): SAVISQKPSRDICQRGTSLTIQCQVDSQVTMMFWYRQQPGQSLTLIATANQGSEATYESGFVIDKFPISRPNLTFSTLTVSNMSPEDSSIYLCSVGPQGGDTEAFFGQGTRLTVV.

The chain is built from TRBV6-5 and TRBJ2-1; TRBD1 matches 10 bases. The CDR3 totals 15 residues. The V and J ends lost 6 bases and 5 bases, in that order; junction bases with no gene match: 7. Germline CDR1 is MNHEY and CDR2 is SVGAGI. This CDR3 is CASRNLGQGNNEQFF. Here the CDR3 DNA reads TGTGCCAGCAGAAATCTGGGACAGGGGAACAATGAGCAGTTCTTC.

The chain links TRBV28 to TRBJ1-5, with 8 bases fitting TRBD1. Per germline, CDR1 MDHEN and CDR2 SYDVKM. The V segment lost 6 bases and the J segment 7 bases; nucleotides outside the gene matches: 2. There are 12 residues in the CDR3. The CDR3, as DNA: TGTGCCAGCAGGACAGGGGCCCAGCCCCAGCATTTT. This translates into CASRTGAQPQHF.

This rearrangement joins TRBV28 to TRBJ2-5; D unresolved. V lost 6 bases and J lost 13, with 12 bases in between. CDR1 is MDHEN, CDR2 SYDVKM, per germline. The CDR3 has 10 residues. The CDR3 DNA sequence: TGTGCCAGCAGCGGCGTCTGGAGGTACTTC. Translation gives CASSGVWRYF.

The chain combines TRBV12-3 or TRBV12-4 with TRBJ1-2; D is ambiguous. This CDR3 has 13 residues. The V end lost 5 bases, the J end lost 4 bases, and 11 bases lay between the germline ends. CDR3 bases: TGTGCCAGCAGTGTTGGAGAAAGCTATGGCTACACCTTC. Encoded protein: CASSVGESYGYTF.

The rearrangement uses TRBV3-1 (or the pseudogene TRBV3-2) and TRBJ2-6, with a weak D call TRBD1 (6 bases). The CDR3 totals 15 residues. V was cut by 4 bases and J by 0 bases, with 7 bases left in between. The germline gives CDR1 LGHDT, CDR2 YNNKEL (reference sequence). CDR3 sequence (DNA): TGTGCCAGCAGCCGGACAGCCTCTGGGGCCAACGTCCTGACTTTC. The encoded protein is CASSRTASGANVLTF.

This CDR3 reads CASSRQGPSLSYEQYF. The CDR3 DNA reads as TGTGCCAGCAGTCGACAGGGGCCGAGTTTATCCTACGAGCAGTACTTC. The rearrangement uses TRBV6-6 and TRBJ2-7, with TRBD1 identical over 8 bases. The length of the CDR3 is 16 residues. V dropped 5 bases and J dropped 1; count of bases not matched to a gene: 10. Germline V gene lookup returns CDR1 MNHNY and CDR2 SVGAGI (reference sequence).

This clone was detected once. The V and J genes are TRBV4-1 and TRBJ2-7; D possibly corresponds to TRBD1 (6 bases). CDR1 and CDR2 from the germline V gene are MGHRA and YSYEKL. The CDR3 runs 15 residues. V lost 4 bases and J 2 bases, leaving 15 bases between the germline ends. CDR3: CASSPRQEETYEQYF. The CDR3 DNA is TGCGCCAGCAGCCCACGACAGGAGGAAACCTACGAGCAGTACTTC.

Comments on this clone: One end of the junction is discordant with germline, which a read error may explain. V is TRBV2 and J is TRBJ1-4; no clear D. Per germline, CDR1 SNHLY and CDR2 FYNNEI. This CDR3 comprises 13 residues. The CDR3 spells CASSVVRRTWIMF. CDR3 DNA: TGTGCCAGCAGTGTAGTTCGTCGGACTTGGATTATGTTT.

This rearrangement joins TRBV28 to TRBJ2-1; 11 nucleotides align to TRBD2. CDR3 length: 17 residues. After removal of 3 bases from V and 6 bases from J, the junction contained 10 bases not matched to a gene. CDR1 is MDHEN, CDR2 SYDVKM, per germline. CDR3 DNA: TGTGCCAGCAGTTTCCCGTTCCTAGCGGGGGGCGGCAATGAGCAGTTCTTC. Translated: CASSFPFLAGGGNEQFF.

J is TRBJ2-3 and V is TRBV4-3, with TRBD2 identical over 10 bases. V gave up 0 bases and J gave up 6 bases; unmatched junction bases: 6. Germline lookup yields CDR1 LGHNA and CDR2 YSLEER. The CDR3 loop spans 16 amino acids. CDR3 sequence: CASSQDPAGGPDTQYF. In DNA, the CDR3 is TGCGCCAGCAGCCAAGATCCAGCGGGGGGGCCGGATACGCAGTATTTT.

This chain connects TRBV5-4 to TRBJ1-2; 11 bases map to TRBD1. J lost 5 bases, V lost 2 bases, and 2 bases had no gene match. Germline-derived CDR1 and CDR2 are SGHNT and YYREEE (reference sequence). This CDR3 has 14 amino acids. The CDR3 DNA sequence: TGTGCCAGCAGCTTAGGACAGGGGGCTTATGGCTACACCTTC. As protein: CASSLGQGAYGYTF.

This CDR3 reads CASSAGTGIDEQYF. CDR3 coding DNA: TGCGCCAGCAGCGCCGGGACAGGGATAGACGAGCAGTACTTC. The V gene is TRBV4-3, the J gene TRBJ2-7; 9 bases match TRBD1. The CDR3 sequence is 14 residues long. The germline V gene encodes CDR1 LGHNA and CDR2 YSLEER. The J segment lost 5 bases and the V segment lost 5 bases, leaving 7 bases of the junction unmatched.

The chain is built from TRBV7-2 and TRBJ2-3, with D uncertain. V lost 8 bases to trimming and J lost 4 bases, with 13 bases between them. The CDR3 consists of 13 residues. Per germline, CDR1 SGHTA and CDR2 FQGNSA. The CDR3 DNA follows: TGTGCCAGCCTAGGTAGTCGCCCAGATACGCAGTATTTT. As protein: CASLGSRPDTQYF.

The V call is TRBV2, the J call TRBJ1-5; D possibly corresponds to TRBD1 (5 bases). The CDR3 extends over 13 amino acids. V was cut by 4 bases and J by 7 bases, with 11 bases left in between. The germline gives CDR1 SNHLY, CDR2 FYNNEI. CDR3 DNA: TGTGCCAGCAGTGGAGGGGAGGGACAGCCCCAGCATTTT. Protein product: CASSGGEGQPQHF.

This rearrangement joins TRBV6-4 to TRBJ2-7; D possibly corresponds to TRBD1 (5 bases). The CDR3 runs 12 residues. The germline V and J ends were trimmed by 7 bases and 4 bases, with 11 bases remaining between them. The V gene's germline CDR1 is MRHNA and CDR2 SNTAGT. CDR3 region: CASTNRRYEQYF. The CDR3 DNA reads as TGTGCCAGCACAAACAGGCGGTACGAGCAGTACTTC.

The CDR3 DNA follows: TGTGCCAGTAGTACACAGGGTGTCTATGGCTACACCTTC. This codes for CASSTQGVYGYTF. The rearrangement uses TRBV19 and TRBJ1-2; weak D call: TRBD1 (6 bases). CDR3 length: 13 amino acids. The germline V gene has CDR1 LNHDA and CDR2 SQIVND (reference sequence). Trimming shortened V by 4 bases and J by 4 bases, and 10 bases separated the two germline ends. The full variable domain, in which reference TRBV19 and TRBJ1-2 provide the parts outside the CDR3, is DGGITQSPKYLFRKEGQNVTLSCEQNLNHDAMYWYRQDPGQGLRLIYYSQIVNDFQKGDIAEGYSVSREKKESFPLTVTSAQKNPTAFYLCASSTQGVYGYTFGSGTRLTVV.

V gene TRBV21-1 combines with J gene TRBJ1-4; the table names TRBD1, a call not compared with the DNA. TRBV21-1 is classified as a pseudogene. This CDR3 region has 18 residues. The CDR3 loop reads CASSNRGARPTTNEKLFF. The CDR3 DNA reads TGTGCCAGCAGCAACCGTGGGGCCCGCCCCACAACTAATGAAAAACTGTTTTTT.

In this sample, this clone turned up many times. The rearrangement uses TRBV4-2 and TRBJ1-3; a weak D match, TRBD1 (5 bases). The V gene lost 0 bases and the J gene lost 2 bases, with 11 bases spanning the gap. The CDR3 covers 16 residues. Germline CDR1 LGHNA, CDR2 YNFKEQ. The CDR3, as DNA: TGTGCCAGCAGCCAAGAACCCGGGACTGCTGGAAACACCATATATTTT. The encoded protein is CASSQEPGTAGNTIYF.

The chain links TRBV10-1 to TRBJ1-1; 8 bases agree with TRBD1. The trim removed 7 bases at V and 1 base at J, leaving 17 bases unmatched. The CDR3 has 18 residues. From germline, CDR1 is WNHNN and CDR2 SYGVQD (reference sequence). The CDR3 here is CASTEGQGSREENTEAFF. The CDR3 nucleotides read TGCGCCAGCACCGAAGGACAGGGTTCGCGAGAAGAGAACACTGAAGCTTTCTTT.

The chain recombines TRBV5-1 with TRBJ1-4; possible D gene TRBD1, 5 bases. Germline V gene sequence: CDR1 SGHRS, CDR2 YFSETQ. Trimming pared 6 bases from V and 1 base from J, leaving 16 bases between. The CDR3 runs 16 residues. This CDR3 is CASKINGRGTNEKLFF. Written as DNA, the CDR3 is TGCGCCAGCAAAATAAACGGGAGGGGAACTAATGAAAAACTGTTTTTT.